This T cell receptor (beta chain) was observed in a study of blood T cell repertoires in COVID-19. Living in 25 or so US areas, the participants were between roughly 18 and 89 years of age. Clinical history as reported by participants underpinned cohort assignment. Recovered Cohort 3 donors showed two negative PCRs, clearance, or symptom resolution. This CDR3 comprises 15 residues. Trimming removed 2 bases from V and 6 bases from J; junction bases left unmatched: 8. Germline CDR1 reads MDHEN; CDR2 reads SYDVKM. In the original workflow: Estimated nucleated cell counts came from reference gene primer amplification. Using immunoSEQ multiplex PCR, the repertoire was profiled, and TCRdb retains in-frame clones only, with some absent. That table furnishes V, J and clone size, whereas the DNA furnished D and trimming. The profile covers approximately 390,000 clones, with about 87% appearing a single time and 10% taken by the ten largest.

The sequence was collected from a woman aged 45-59 years who had recovered from COVID-19. The chain couples TRBV28 to TRBJ2-7; 9 bases line up with TRBD1. The sequenced sample consisted of PBMCs or T cells enriched from blood (not recorded which). The CDR3 nucleotides are TGTGCCAGCAGTTTAGACGGGACAGGGTCGTCCGAGCAGTACTTC. Protein product: CASSLDGTGSSEQYF.